One sample yielded the 2 T cell receptor beta chains listed below, sequenced in a study of technical replicates of blood from a few donors (dated by TCRdb to 2015 to 2018). Library generation was performed with the immunoSEQ multiplex PCR assay. TCRdb re-hosts the immuneACCESS table, in-frame sequences only. Its copies lack some clones; in the studies checked, an unresolved V gene accounts for under half of them, and the cause for the rest is not known. For this sample there are tens of thousands of clones; around nine tenths appear just once. Under 5.5% of the sample is in the top ten clones. The sequenced material came from PBMCs. These receptor sequences come from a human donor in good health. Some clones in this sample may be carry-over from other donors' samples.

The V and J genes are TRBV20-1 and TRBJ1-2; 7 bases align to TRBD1. CDR3 size: 11 residues. CDR1 DFQATT and CDR2 SNEGSKA come from the germline V gene (reference sequence). CDR3 loop: CSTWTGGGYTF. CDR3 DNA sequence: TGCAGCACGTGGACAGGTGGTGGCTACACCTTC.

V and J are TRBV7-2 and TRBJ2-3; TRBD2 is a possible D gene (5 bases). Trimming pared 2 bases from V and 0 bases from J, leaving 18 bases between. CDR3 length equals 18 residues. Per germline, CDR1 SGHTA and CDR2 FQGNSA. The DNA for the CDR3 is TGTGCCAGCAGCTTATTTGGAGGCCGCCTCCATAGCACAGATACGCAGTATTTT. Amino acids: CASSLFGGRLHSTDTQYF.